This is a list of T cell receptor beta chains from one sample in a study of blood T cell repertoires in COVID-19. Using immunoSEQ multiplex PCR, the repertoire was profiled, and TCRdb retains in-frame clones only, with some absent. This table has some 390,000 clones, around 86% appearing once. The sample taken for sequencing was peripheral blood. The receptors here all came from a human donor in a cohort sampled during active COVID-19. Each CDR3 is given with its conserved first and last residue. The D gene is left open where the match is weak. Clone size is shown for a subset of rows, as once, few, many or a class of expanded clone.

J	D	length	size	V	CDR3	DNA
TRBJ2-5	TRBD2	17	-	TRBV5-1	CASSLGPTSGAGETQYF	TGCGCCAGCAGCTTGGGGCCGACTAGCGGGGCTGGGGAGACCCAGTACTTC
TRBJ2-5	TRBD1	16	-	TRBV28	CASSSGQGTYQETQYF	TGTGCCAGCAGCTCCGGACAGGGGACGTACCAAGAGACCCAGTACTTC
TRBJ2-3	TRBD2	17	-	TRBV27	CASSATSGSWVTDTQYF	TGTGCCAGCAGTGCGACTAGCGGGAGCTGGGTCACAGATACGCAGTATTTT
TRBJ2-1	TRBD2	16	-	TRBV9	CASSVDLAGGAREQFF	TGTGCCAGCAGCGTAGACCTAGCGGGAGGGGCGCGTGAGCAGTTCTTC
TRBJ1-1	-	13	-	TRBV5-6	CASSLGLDTEAFF	TGTGCCAGCAGCTTGGGGCTGGACACTGAAGCTTTCTTT
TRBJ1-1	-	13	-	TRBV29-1	CSVEARGNTEAFF	TGCAGCGTTGAAGCCAGGGGAAACACTGAAGCTTTCTTT
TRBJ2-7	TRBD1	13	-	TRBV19	CASSLTGGYEQYF	TGTGCCAGTAGTCTCACAGGGGGATACGAGCAGTACTTC
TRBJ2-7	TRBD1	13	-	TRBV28	CASTLTGAGEQYF	TGTGCCAGCACCCTGACAGGGGCGGGAGAGCAGTACTTC
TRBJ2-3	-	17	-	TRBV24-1	CATSEYSPGDSGDTQYF	TGTGCCACCAGTGAGTATTCACCGGGAGACAGCGGAGATACGCAGTATTTT
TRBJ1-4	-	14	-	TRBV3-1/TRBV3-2	CASSPGALNEKLFF	TGTGCCAGCAGTCCGGGAGCCTTAAATGAAAAACTGTTTTTT
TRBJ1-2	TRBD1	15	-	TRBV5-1	CASSLTGQGAEGYTF	TGCGCCAGCAGCTTGACGGGACAGGGGGCCGAGGGCTACACCTTC
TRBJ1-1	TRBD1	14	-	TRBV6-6	CASSQGQGNSEAFF	TGTGCCAGCAGCCAAGGACAGGGTAACTCTGAAGCTTTCTTT
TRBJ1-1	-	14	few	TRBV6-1	CASRISEGGAEAFF	TGTGCCAGCAGGATTAGCGAGGGAGGTGCTGAAGCTTTCTTT
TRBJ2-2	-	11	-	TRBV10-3	CAISVTGELFF	TGTGCCATCAGCGTCACCGGGGAGCTGTTTTTT
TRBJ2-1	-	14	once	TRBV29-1	CSVVDRRHGNEQFF	TGCAGCGTTGTGGATCGCCGGCACGGGAATGAGCAGTTCTTC
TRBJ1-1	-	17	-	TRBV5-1	CASSLGGGTPPRTEAFF	TGCGCCAGCAGCCTAGGCGGGGGGACACCCCCACGCACTGAAGCTTTCTTT
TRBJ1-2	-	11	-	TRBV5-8	CASTTGSDYTF	TGTGCCAGTACTACAGGGAGTGACTACACCTTC
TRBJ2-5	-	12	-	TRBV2	CASSSEGETQYF	TGTGCCAGCAGTTCCGAGGGAGAGACCCAGTACTTC
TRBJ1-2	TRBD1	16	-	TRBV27	CASSFGSRTGNYGYTF	TGTGCCAGCAGTTTCGGATCCCGGACAGGGAACTATGGCTACACCTTC
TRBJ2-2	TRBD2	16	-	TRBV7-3	CASSPTSGGLTGELFF	TGTGCCAGCAGCCCAACTAGCGGGGGGCTCACCGGGGAGCTGTTTTTT